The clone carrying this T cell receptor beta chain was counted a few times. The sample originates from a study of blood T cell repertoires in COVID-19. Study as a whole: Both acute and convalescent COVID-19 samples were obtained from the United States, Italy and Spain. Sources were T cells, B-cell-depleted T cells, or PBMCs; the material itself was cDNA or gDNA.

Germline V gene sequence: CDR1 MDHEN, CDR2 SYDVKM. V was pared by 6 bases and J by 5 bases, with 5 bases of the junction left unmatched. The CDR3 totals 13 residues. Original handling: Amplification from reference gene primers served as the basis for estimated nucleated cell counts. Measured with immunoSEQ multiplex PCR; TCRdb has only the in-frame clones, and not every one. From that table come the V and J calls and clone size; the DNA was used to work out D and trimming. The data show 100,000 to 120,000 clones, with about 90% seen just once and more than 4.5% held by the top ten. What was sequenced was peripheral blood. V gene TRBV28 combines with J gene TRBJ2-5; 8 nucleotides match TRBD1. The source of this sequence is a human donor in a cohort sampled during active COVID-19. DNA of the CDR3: TGTGCCAGCAGCCCGACAGGGGTCGAGACCCAGTACTTC. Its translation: CASSPTGVETQYF.